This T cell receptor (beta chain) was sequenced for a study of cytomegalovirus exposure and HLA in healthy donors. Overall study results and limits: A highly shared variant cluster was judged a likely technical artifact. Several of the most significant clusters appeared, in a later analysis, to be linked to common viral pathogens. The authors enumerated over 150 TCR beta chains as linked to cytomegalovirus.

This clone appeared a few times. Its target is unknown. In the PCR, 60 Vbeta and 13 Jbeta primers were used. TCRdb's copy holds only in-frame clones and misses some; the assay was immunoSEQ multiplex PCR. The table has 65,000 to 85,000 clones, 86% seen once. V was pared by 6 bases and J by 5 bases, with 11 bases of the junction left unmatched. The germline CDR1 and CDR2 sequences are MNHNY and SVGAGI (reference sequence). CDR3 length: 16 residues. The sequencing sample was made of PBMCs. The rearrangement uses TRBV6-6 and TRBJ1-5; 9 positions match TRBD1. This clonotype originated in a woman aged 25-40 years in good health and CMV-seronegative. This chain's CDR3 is CASSPRDRDRHQPQHF. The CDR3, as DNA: TGTGCCAGCAGCCCCCGGGACAGGGATAGGCATCAGCCCCAGCATTTT.